The 26 T cell receptor beta chains presented below share a single source sample, sequenced in a study of blood T cell repertoires in COVID-19. Repertoires were generated with immunoSEQ multiplex PCR, while TCRdb's copy carries only in-frame clones and drops some. Among fewer than 250,000 clones, approximately 86% were seen once, and the ten largest hold 2% to 3%. The source material was PBMCs or T cells enriched from blood (not recorded which). The receptors here all came from a woman aged 25-40 years with acute COVID-19.

The genes are TRBV19 and TRBJ1-2, with D possibly TRBD1 on 6 matching bases. This CDR3 contains 13 residues. CDR1 LNHDA and CDR2 SQIVND come from the germline V gene (reference sequence). Trimming cost V 6 bases and J 5 bases, with 13 bases left between them. Written as DNA, the CDR3 is TGTGCCAGTAGCCCAGGGACAAAGTATGGCTACACCTTC. Amino acids: CASSPGTKYGYTF. Full variable domain (outside the CDR3, taken from reference TRBV19 and TRBJ1-2): DGGITQSPKYLFRKEGQNVTLSCEQNLNHDAMYWYRQDPGQGLRLIYYSQIVNDFQKGDIAEGYSVSREKKESFPLTVTSAQKNPTAFYLCASSPGTKYGYTFGSGTRLTVV.

The chain uses TRBV2 and TRBJ1-4; D is perhaps TRBD1 (5 bases). The germline V and J ends were trimmed by 7 bases and 5 bases, with 17 bases remaining between them. Germline V lookup: CDR1 SNHLY, CDR2 FYNNEI. The CDR3 totals 15 residues. The CDR3 loop is CASKTDPGGNEKLFF. CDR3 in DNA: TGTGCCAGCAAGACTGACCCGGGGGGGAATGAAAAACTGTTTTTT.

The rearrangement uses TRBV3-1 (or the pseudogene TRBV3-2) and TRBJ2-4; D gene unclear. The CDR3 covers 15 residues. Germline V gives CDR1 LGHDT, CDR2 YNNKEL (reference sequence). The V and J ends lost 0 bases and 4 bases respectively, with 10 bases between them. The CDR3 nucleotides are TGTGCCAGCAGCCAAGATTGGCAGGCTAAAAACATTCAGTACTTC. This sequence encodes CASSQDWQAKNIQYF.

The chain couples TRBV5-5 to TRBJ2-5; 8 bases line up with TRBD1. This CDR3 is built from 15 residues. V lost 4 bases, J lost 3 bases, and 8 bases stayed unmatched. Germline CDR1 and CDR2: SGHKS and YYEKEE (reference sequence). The chain's CDR3 is CASSLHGQGEETQYF. In DNA, the CDR3 is TGTGCCAGCAGCCTCCACGGACAGGGCGAAGAGACCCAGTACTTC.

V and J are TRBV5-1 and TRBJ2-6, with 7 bases fitting TRBD1. Trimming at V came to 4 bases and at J to 1 base, leaving 14 bases not matched to a gene. Germline V CDR1 and CDR2: SGHRS, YFSETQ. The CDR3 consists of 19 residues. The CDR3 reads CASSPSYIQGVSGANVLTF. CDR3 nucleotides: TGCGCCAGCAGCCCCTCGTATATTCAGGGGGTATCTGGGGCCAACGTCCTGACTTTC.

The chain joins TRBV29-1 to TRBJ1-5, with a tentative D call TRBD1 (5 bases). Trimming removed 4 bases at V and 3 bases at J, with 13 bases between. The CDR3 has 14 amino acids. The V gene's germline CDR1 is SQVTM and CDR2 ANQGSEA. CDR3 bases: TGCAGCGTTGCCCCCGCAGGGAACAATCAGCCCCAGCATTTT. Its protein is CSVAPAGNNQPQHF.

The chain employs TRBV19 and TRBJ1-1; D is ambiguous. The CDR3 has 15 amino acids. Deletions cut 5 bases from V and 4 bases from J, with 17 bases between. Per the germline V gene, CDR1 is LNHDA and CDR2 is SQIVND (reference sequence). CDR3 coding DNA: TGTGCCAGTAGTGAGGAACGATCGCGGGGCACTGAAGCTTTCTTT. It yields the protein CASSEERSRGTEAFF. The variable domain in full, with the rest retrieved from reference TRBV19 and TRBJ1-1, is DGGITQSPKYLFRKEGQNVTLSCEQNLNHDAMYWYRQDPGQGLRLIYYSQIVNDFQKGDIAEGYSVSREKKESFPLTVTSAQKNPTAFYLCASSEERSRGTEAFFGQGTRLTVV.

The rearrangement joins TRBV7-2 to TRBJ2-7; 7 bases line up with TRBD1. V lost 4 bases, J lost 4 bases, and 10 bases stayed unmatched. The CDR3 length is 15 residues. Germline V gene lookup returns CDR1 SGHTA and CDR2 FQGNSA. The CDR3 is CASSSGQVWAYEQYF. The CDR3 DNA sequence: TGTGCCAGCAGCTCCGGACAGGTTTGGGCTTACGAGCAGTACTTC.

The count of this clone is one. The V gene is TRBV12-3 or TRBV12-4, the J gene TRBJ2-3, with 8 positions matching TRBD2. Trimming took 5 bases from V and 4 from J; bases not matched to a gene: 2. This CDR3 spans 13 amino acids. The CDR3 coding sequence is TGTGCCAGCAGTCCACTAGCGGCAGATACGCAGTATTTT. Residues: CASSPLAADTQYF.

V is TRBV2 and J is TRBJ1-3, with a possible D match to TRBD1 (6 bases). V was cut by 2 bases and J by 0 bases, with 8 bases left in between. Germline V gene data show CDR1 as SNHLY and CDR2 as FYNNEI. The CDR3 covers 15 residues. CDR3 in DNA: TGTGCCAGCAGTGAAAGGGGGTTCTCTGGAAACACCATATATTTT. Its protein is CASSERGFSGNTIYF.

The chain is built from TRBV7-9 and TRBJ2-1; D gene unclear. Germline lookup yields CDR1 SEHNR and CDR2 FQNEAQ (reference sequence). The CDR3 runs 14 residues. Trimming took off 4 bases at V and 5 bases at J, with 12 bases between the two ends. CDR3 DNA: TGTGCCAGCAGCTCCAGTCTCGAGGACAATGAGCAGTTCTTC. Its protein is CASSSSLEDNEQFF.

The CDR3 loop is CASLPGLAGGPQGDTQYF. The DNA for the CDR3 is TGCGCCAGCCTGCCGGGACTAGCGGGGGGGCCTCAGGGAGATACGCAGTATTTT. This chain joins TRBV4-1 and TRBJ2-3; 16 bases align to TRBD2. This CDR3 comprises 18 residues. Germline V gene lookup returns CDR1 MGHRA and CDR2 YSYEKL. V was clipped by 8 bases and J by 5 bases; unmatched bases: 13.

The rearrangement links TRBV27 to TRBJ2-1; TRBD2 aligns across 9 bases. The CDR3 is 16 residues long. CDR1 and CDR2 from the germline V gene are MNHEY and SMNVEV (reference sequence). Losses at the gene ends were 5 bases for V and 3 bases for J; bases not matched to a gene: 8. This CDR3 reads CASSLIAGDLYNEQFF. In DNA, the CDR3 is TGTGCCAGCAGTCTTATAGCGGGGGACCTCTACAATGAGCAGTTCTTC.

Only one count was recorded for this clone. The rearrangement uses TRBV27 and TRBJ1-5, with 8 bases matching TRBD1. The CDR3 totals 13 residues. Trimming at V came to 5 bases and at J to 6 bases, leaving 3 bases not matched to a gene. Looked up from germline, CDR1 is MNHEY and CDR2 is SMNVEV (reference sequence). The CDR3 DNA reads as TGTGCCAGCAGTACGACAGGGGCTCAGCCCCAGCATTTT. As protein: CASSTTGAQPQHF.

The chain couples TRBV7-9 to TRBJ1-4; D is possibly TRBD1 (6 bases). The germline V and J ends were trimmed by 4 bases and 7 bases, with 16 bases remaining between them. The CDR3 spans 15 residues. The germline gives CDR1 SEHNR, CDR2 FQNEAQ (reference sequence). The CDR3 nucleotides read TGTGCCAGCAGCTCCTACAGGGATAAGGGTGAAAAACTGTTTTTT. Its translation: CASSSYRDKGEKLFF.

This clone was recorded a few times. The same CDR3 arises from other DNA sequences in this sample as well. The CDR3: CASSLGGAGGMNEQYF. CDR3 coding DNA: TGTGCCAGCAGCTTGGGGGGGGCAGGGGGGATGAACGAGCAGTACTTC. The V call is TRBV5-6, the J call TRBJ2-7, with D tentatively TRBD1 (7 bases). The CDR3 totals 16 residues. V was shortened by 0 bases and J by 5 bases, with 18 bases between the two germline ends. Germline lookup yields CDR1 SGHDT and CDR2 YYEEEE.

The chain carries TRBV4-2 and TRBJ1-4, with D hard to call. The CDR3 is 13 residues long. V was trimmed by 3 bases and J by 8 bases, leaving 10 bases between them. Germline V gives CDR1 LGHNA, CDR2 YNFKEQ. DNA of the CDR3: TGTGCCAGCAGCCAGTTATCTAGCGAAAAACTGTTTTTT. The encoded protein is CASSQLSSEKLFF.

The chain is built from TRBV6-5 and TRBJ2-1; D uncertain. This CDR3 has 14 residues. V lost 4 bases and J lost 7, with 14 bases in between. The germline V gene encodes CDR1 MNHEY and CDR2 SVGAGI. The CDR3 region is CASSSRWSENEQFF. Written as DNA, the CDR3 is TGTGCCAGCAGTTCACGTTGGTCCGAGAATGAGCAGTTCTTC.

The V call is TRBV6-5, the J call TRBJ1-5; D not certain. Germline values: CDR1 MNHEY, CDR2 SVGAGI. This CDR3 has 13 residues. V was cut by 2 bases and J by 7 bases, with 9 bases left in between. The CDR3 loop reads CASSYAGGQPQHF. CDR3 nucleotide sequence: TGTGCCAGCAGTTACGCAGGAGGACAGCCCCAGCATTTT.

In this sample, this clone turned up a few times. The chain links TRBV7-6 to TRBJ1-6, with D possibly being TRBD1 (6 bases). The CDR3 is made up of 16 amino acids. The germline CDR1 and CDR2 sequences are SGHVS and FNYEAQ. V lost 1 base to trimming and J lost 9 bases, with 16 bases between them. Here the CDR3 reads CASSLEPRGASSPLHF. The CDR3 nucleotides read TGTGCCAGCAGCTTAGAACCCCGGGGGGCCAGTTCACCCCTCCACTTT.

The chain combines TRBV7-9 with TRBJ1-4; D possibly corresponds to TRBD1 (5 bases). Germline V lookup: CDR1 SEHNR, CDR2 FQNEAQ (reference sequence). There are 13 residues in the CDR3. V was clipped by 7 bases and J by 6 bases, with 12 bases between them. The CDR3, as DNA: TGTGCCAGCAACGGGCAGGGCGATGAAAAACTGTTTTTT. This translates into CASNGQGDEKLFF. The whole variable domain, remainder taken from reference TRBV7-9 and TRBJ1-4, is DTGVSQNPRHKITKRGQNVTFRCDPISEHNRLYWYRQTLGQGPEFLTYFQNEAQLEKSRLLSDRFSAERPKGSFSTLEIQRTEQGDSAMYLCASNGQGDEKLFFGSGTQLSVL.

The J gene is TRBJ1-1, the V gene TRBV3-1 (or the pseudogene TRBV3-2); D is undetermined. The V gene's germline CDR1 is LGHDT and CDR2 YNNKEL (reference sequence). Trimming shortened V by 0 bases and J by 2 bases, and 16 bases separated the two germline ends. CDR3 length: 17 residues. For the CDR3, the DNA is TGTGCCAGCAGCCAAGATCGGGGAGCGGCGGCCAACACTGAAGCTTTCTTT. It yields the protein CASSQDRGAAANTEAFF.

The rearrangement uses TRBV14 and TRBJ2-3, with TRBD1 as a possible D gene (5 bases). V was shortened by 4 bases and J by 2 bases, with 10 bases between the two germline ends. The germline V gene encodes CDR1 SGHDN and CDR2 FVKESK. CDR3 length: 14 amino acids. CDR3 DNA sequence: TGTGCCAGCAGCCTTCGACAGTACACAGATACGCAGTATTTT. Its protein product is CASSLRQYTDTQYF. The full variable domain, in which reference TRBV14 and TRBJ2-3 provide the parts outside the CDR3, is EAGVTQFPSHSVIEKGQTVTLRCDPISGHDNLYWYRRVMGKEIKFLLHFVKESKQDESGMPNNRFLAERTGGTYSTLKVQPAELEDSGVYFCASSLRQYTDTQYFGPGTRLTVL.

The rearrangement uses TRBV11-2 and TRBJ2-1, with 13 nucleotides matching TRBD2. CDR1 and CDR2 from the germline V gene are SGHAT and FQNNGV. J gave up 7 bases and V 6 bases, and 9 bases lay outside the gene matches. This CDR3 is built from 16 residues. The CDR3 sequence is CASRRLAGGVGNEQFF. In DNA form, the CDR3 reads TGTGCCAGCAGAAGACTAGCGGGGGGAGTGGGGAATGAGCAGTTCTTC.

This sequence joins TRBV10-3 and TRBJ1-3, with D possibly being TRBD1 (5 bases). The V gene lost 3 bases and the J gene lost 8 bases, with 8 bases spanning the gap. Germline-derived CDR1 and CDR2 are ENHRY and SYGVKD. The CDR3 consists of 12 residues. As DNA, the CDR3 is TGTGCCATCAGTGACAGGGTAGACACCATATATTTT. This encodes CAISDRVDTIYF.

The chain links TRBV5-1 to TRBJ1-4; D may be TRBD1 (6 bases). CDR1 is SGHRS and CDR2 is YFSETQ in the germline V gene. V dropped 3 bases and J dropped 14 bases, with 11 bases sitting between them. This CDR3 region has 11 residues. This CDR3 reads CASSSDSVLFF. The DNA for the CDR3 is TGCGCCAGCAGCTCGGACAGTGTCCTGTTTTTT.